This passage covers 2 T cell receptor beta chains from one sample sequenced in a study of tissue T cells after allogeneic stem cell transplantation. The repertoire was sequenced with immunoSEQ multiplex PCR; TCRdb's copy has only in-frame clones and lacks some. The sample includes about 43,000 clones, more than 90% of them seen just once. Source: blood, taken before transplantation. These receptor sequences come from a woman aged 35-70 years who later had graft-versus-host disease after an allogeneic stem cell transplant.

This chain connects TRBV30 to TRBJ1-4; D not certain. Germline V gene lookup returns CDR1 GTSNPN and CDR2 SVGIG (reference sequence). Trimming took 2 bases from V and 5 from J, leaving 6 bases between them. CDR3 length equals 12 residues. CDR3 sequence: CAWSPGNEKLFF. CDR3 sequence (DNA): TGTGCCTGGAGTCCGGGGAATGAAAAACTGTTTTTT.

The chain joins TRBV28 to TRBJ2-4, with D perhaps matching TRBD2 (5 bases). Germline lookup yields CDR1 MDHEN and CDR2 SYDVKM. The CDR3 runs to 15 residues. V lost 6 bases, J lost 0 bases, and 12 bases lay in between. The CDR3 nucleotides are TGTGCCAGCAGCCTCACTAGGCAAGCCAAAAACATTCAGTACTTC. Translated: CASSLTRQAKNIQYF.